These 31 T cell receptor beta chains share one sample of origin, sequenced in a study of blood T cells in healthy people across ages. A sample-barcoded 5' primer and a J-beta primer mix were used in a second PCR of roughly 7 to 11 cycles. Via MiXCR, TCRdb re-called the 5' RACE reads, giving one row per CDR3 protein. Here the sample spans 850,000 to 1,300,000 distinct CDR3 sequences, around 43% being singletons. The specimen was blood. The receptor set was obtained from a woman aged 60-75 years in good health.

This clonotype was recorded a few times. The DNA for the CDR3 is TGTGCCAGCAGTTTAGTGGTGCGGCTAGCGGGAGACAATGAGCAGTTCTTC. Protein: CASSLVVRLAGDNEQFF. The gene calls are TRBV12-3 or TRBV12-4 and TRBJ2-1, with 10 bases lining up with TRBD2. Trimming cost V 1 base and J 5 bases; bases outside gene matches: 8. CDR3 length: 17 residues.

The sample holds many counts of this clonotype. The rearrangement uses TRBV12-3 or TRBV12-4 and TRBJ2-7; possibly TRBD2 for D (6 bases). V lost 4 bases, J lost 3 bases, and 10 bases lay in between. The CDR3 is 13 amino acids. DNA for the CDR3: TGTGCCAGCAGTTCCGGGAGCTACTACGAGCAGTACTTC. This codes for CASSSGSYYEQYF.

The V gene is TRBV5-1, the J gene TRBJ2-1; a weak D match, TRBD2 (5 bases). Trimming stripped 4 bases from V and 0 bases from J, with 14 bases between. This CDR3 contains 16 residues. The germline V gene encodes CDR1 SGHRS and CDR2 YFSETQ. CDR3: CASSRSGQSSYNEQFF. CDR3 coding DNA: TGCGCCAGCAGCAGAAGCGGTCAAAGCTCCTACAATGAGCAGTTCTTC.

The chain has TRBV9 and TRBJ1-2; D call uncertain. CDR1 and CDR2 (germline): SGDLS, YYNGEE. V was shortened by 0 bases and J by 7 bases, with 13 bases between the two germline ends. This CDR3 comprises 14 residues. The CDR3 sequence: CASSVGEGQGGYTF. CDR3 DNA: TGTGCCAGCAGCGTAGGGGAAGGGCAAGGTGGCTACACCTTC.

DNA for the CDR3: TGTGCCAGCAGCACCAACCGGGACATGGGTTTCTACGAGCAGTACTTC. It encodes CASSTNRDMGFYEQYF. The chain joins TRBV12-1 to TRBJ2-7; no DNA check was done on the table's D call, TRBD1. TRBV12-1 is a pseudogene locus. The CDR3 sequence is 16 residues long.

The table lists this clonotype with a few counts. The chain carries TRBV15 and TRBJ2-1; 12 bases map to TRBD2. The CDR3 is 14 amino acids. Per germline, CDR1 LNHNV and CDR2 YYDKDF (reference sequence). After removal of 8 bases from V and 7 bases from J, the junction contained 6 bases not matched to a gene. The CDR3 here is CATSSTSGGNEQFF. The CDR3 DNA follows: TGTGCCACCTCTTCGACTAGCGGGGGTAATGAGCAGTTCTTC.

A remark on this clonotype: The junction and the germline gene differ at one end; a read error may be behind it. This rearrangement joins TRBV20-1 to TRBJ2-1; 10 bases agree with TRBD2. CDR3 length: 17 amino acids. CDR1 and CDR2 from the germline V gene are DFQATT and SNEGSKA (reference sequence). The CDR3 sequence is CSASNAWASGSYNKQFF. CDR3 sequence (DNA): TGCAGTGCTAGTAATGCCTGGGCTAGCGGGAGCTACAATAAGCAGTTCTTC.

V is TRBV9 and J is TRBJ2-1, with D hard to call. Germline CDR1 reads SGDLS; CDR2 reads YYNGEE. The germline V and J ends were trimmed by 10 bases and 0 bases, with 14 bases remaining between them. The CDR3 length is 14 residues. The CDR3 DNA follows: TGTGCCTCCTCCCCTCCATACTCCTACAATGAGCAGTTCTTC. Translated, it gives CASSPPYSYNEQFF.

The gene calls are TRBV19 and TRBJ2-7, with a possible D match to TRBD2 (6 bases). Trimming stripped 6 bases from V and 7 bases from J, with 31 bases between. Germline V lookup: CDR1 LNHDA, CDR2 SQIVND (reference sequence). The CDR3 runs to 18 residues. The CDR3 here is CASSTLVPKRVVLREQYF. CDR3 DNA: TGTGCCAGTAGCACCCTTGTTCCGAAGCGGGTTGTCTTGAGGGAGCAGTACTTC. The full variable domain, its missing parts supplied by reference TRBV19 and TRBJ2-7, is DGGITQSPKYLFRKEGQNVTLSCEQNLNHDAMYWYRQDPGQGLRLIYYSQIVNDFQKGDIAEGYSVSREKKESFPLTVTSAQKNPTAFYLCASSTLVPKRVVLREQYFGPGTRLTVT.

The J gene is TRBJ2-1, the V gene TRBV3-1; D not resolved. The CDR3 contains 13 residues. Trimming shortened V by 3 bases and J by 7 bases, and 10 bases separated the two germline ends. The germline CDR1 and CDR2 sequences are LGHDT and YNNKEL (reference sequence). DNA for the CDR3: TGTGCCAGCAGCCAGAGACTTCTGAATGAGCAGTTCTTC. This encodes CASSQRLLNEQFF.

This clonotype was observed a few times. The chain couples TRBV25-1 to TRBJ2-5; D is unresolved. TRBJ2-7 matches the DNA end more closely, so the J call is doubtful. CDR3 length equals 15 residues. Germline lookup yields CDR1 MGHDK and CDR2 SYGVNS. The CDR3 coding sequence is TGTGCCAGCAGTGGGAGTCTTAGCAAGGCCTACGAGCAGTACTTC. Its protein is CASSGSLSKAYEQYF.

The J gene is TRBJ1-5, the V gene TRBV27, with D possibly being TRBD1 (6 bases). Germline values: CDR1 MNHEY, CDR2 SMNVEV (reference sequence). Trimming removed 11 bases from V and 6 bases from J, with 20 bases in between. The CDR3 contains 14 residues. CDR3 amino acids: CARKQRQVTQPQHF. DNA for the CDR3: TGTGCCCGCAAACAACGACAGGTAACTCAGCCCCAGCATTTT.

The rearrangement joins TRBV20-1 to TRBJ2-1, with 7 bases lining up with TRBD2. The ends lost 0 bases at V and 0 bases at J; junction bases unmatched: 5. The germline V gene encodes CDR1 DFQATT and CDR2 SNEGSKA (reference sequence). The CDR3 runs to 16 residues. The CDR3 DNA follows: TGCAGTGCTAGAGATAAGTGGGAGGGCTCCTACAATGAGCAGTTCTTC. It codes for CSARDKWEGSYNEQFF.

Notes on this clonotype: This may be a read error: a much more frequent sequence differs by one nucleotide. The V and J genes are TRBV5-1 and TRBJ2-1; 7 bases agree with TRBD2. In germline, CDR1 is SGHRS, CDR2 YFSETQ. V was pared by 2 bases and J by 2 bases, with 7 bases of the junction left unmatched. The CDR3 is made up of 16 amino acids. The DNA of the CDR3 is TGCGCCAGCAGCTTAGCGGGGACGACAACCTACAATGAGCAGTTCTTC. Protein product: CASSLAGTTTYNEQFF.

The chain combines TRBV27 with TRBJ2-7, with 7 bases aligning to TRBD1. CDR1 is MNHEY and CDR2 is SMNVEV in the germline V gene (reference sequence). The CDR3 length is 14 residues. Trimming cost V 5 bases and J 3 bases; bases outside gene matches: 7. CDR3 sequence reads: CASSRQGGNYEQYF. CDR3 coding DNA: TGTGCCAGCAGTCGACAGGGTGGTAACTACGAGCAGTACTTC.

A remark on this clonotype: A much larger clone differs from this one at a single base, so this may be a read error. The chain carries TRBV20-1 and TRBJ2-1; tentatively, D is TRBD2 (6 bases). Trimming took 7 bases from V and 4 from J, leaving 23 bases between them. Germline-derived CDR1 and CDR2 are DFQATT and SNEGSKA (reference sequence). This CDR3 is 16 amino acids long. The DNA of the CDR3 is TGCAGTGTCGGCAGTGCTAGGGGACTTCAGTACAATGAGCAGTTCTTC. Amino acid sequence: CSVGSARGLQYNEQFF.

The gene calls are TRBV12-3 or TRBV12-4 and TRBJ2-7, with 11 nucleotides matching TRBD2. V was pared by 6 bases and J by 6 bases, with 13 bases of the junction left unmatched. This CDR3 is built from 16 residues. CDR3 nucleotide sequence: TGTGCCAGCAGCTTCCGAATTAGCGGGAGGGCGTTCGAGCAGTACTTC. This gives the protein CASSFRISGRAFEQYF.

The DNA of the CDR3 is TGCAGCGTGGGGATCTCAACCGACAATGAGCAGTTCTTC. It encodes CSVGISTDNEQFF. The chain employs TRBV29-1 and TRBJ2-1; no reliable D call. V lost 6 bases to trimming and J lost 5 bases, with 14 bases between them. The CDR3 spans 13 residues. Germline lookup yields CDR1 SQVTM and CDR2 ANQGSEA.

V is TRBV27 and J is TRBJ2-3; D unresolved. CDR1 and CDR2 from the germline V gene are MNHEY and SMNVEV (reference sequence). V lost 5 bases and J 8 bases, leaving 11 bases between the germline ends. The CDR3 totals 12 residues. The CDR3 spells CASSVPFGTQYF. The DNA of the CDR3 is TGTGCCAGCAGTGTCCCGTTTGGTACGCAGTATTTT.

The genes are TRBV7-3 and TRBJ2-7; 8 bases line up with TRBD1. Trimming cost V 3 bases and J 7 bases; bases outside gene matches: 8. Germline CDR1 and CDR2: SGHTA and FQGTGA. CDR3 length: 14 amino acids. CDR3 in amino acids: CASSLDRVNDEQYF. The CDR3 DNA follows: TGTGCCAGCAGCTTGGACAGGGTAAACGATGAGCAGTACTTC.

The chain couples TRBV11-1 to TRBJ2-3; D not certain. Germline lookup yields CDR1 SGHAT and CDR2 FQDESV (reference sequence). Trimming stripped 3 bases from V and 3 bases from J, with 7 bases between. The CDR3 totals 13 residues. The CDR3 spells CASSFLATDTQYF. In nucleotides, the CDR3 is TGTGCCAGCAGCTTTCTTGCGACAGATACGCAGTATTTT. The complete variable domain, with remaining parts taken from reference TRBV11-1 and TRBJ2-3, reads EAEVAQSPRYKITEKSQAVAFWCDPISGHATLYWYRQILGQGPELLVQFQDESVVDDSQLPKDRFSAERLKGVDSTLKIQPAELGDSAMYLCASSFLATDTQYFGPGTRLTVL.

V usage is TRBV7-6 and J usage is TRBJ2-5; the D gene is possibly TRBD2 (6 bases). The DNA end is a closer match to TRBJ2-7, so the J assignment may be wrong. This CDR3 contains 15 residues. Germline-derived CDR1 and CDR2 are SGHVS and FNYEAQ. The CDR3 DNA is TGTGCCAGCAGCCTCGGGACTGGGCTCGTCTACGAGCAGTACTTC. This translates into CASSLGTGLVYEQYF.

Turning to this clonotype: This sequence may be a read error, since a much larger clone differs from it by one base. This sequence joins TRBV4-1 and TRBJ2-1; D remains unclear. Germline V gives CDR1 MGHRA, CDR2 YSYEKL. The CDR3 length is 13 residues. The V end lost 2 bases, the J end lost 10 bases, and 12 bases lay between the germline ends. The CDR3 here is CASSQIGSYEQFF. The CDR3 DNA follows: TGCGCCAGCAGCCAAATTGGCAGCTACGAGCAGTTCTTC.

The chain links TRBV6-6 to TRBJ1-5; tentatively, D is TRBD1 (6 bases). The CDR3 has 13 residues. Germline values: CDR1 MNHNY, CDR2 SVGAGI (reference sequence). V dropped 11 bases and J dropped 4 bases, with 15 bases sitting between them. The CDR3 reads CAAERGLNQPQHF. In nucleotides, the CDR3 is TGTGCCGCTGAGCGGGGGCTGAATCAGCCCCAGCATTTT.

The J gene is TRBJ2-3, the V gene TRBV7-9; D is ambiguous. Germline V gene sequence: CDR1 SEHNR, CDR2 FQNEAQ (reference sequence). This CDR3 region has 14 residues. V dropped 2 bases and J dropped 5 bases, with 11 bases sitting between them. CDR3: CASSLTLGQDTQYF. The CDR3 DNA reads as TGTGCCAGCAGCTTAACCCTCGGTCAAGATACGCAGTATTTT.

A few counts support this clonotype. V and J are TRBV5-1 and TRBJ2-5; perhaps D is TRBD1 or TRBD2 (5 bases each). CDR3 size: 13 residues. Germline V gene data show CDR1 as SGHRS and CDR2 as YFSETQ. Deletions cut 7 bases from V and 6 bases from J, with 16 bases between. This chain's CDR3 is CASRDGLPKTQYF. The CDR3 DNA sequence: TGCGCCAGCCGGGACGGACTTCCGAAGACCCAGTACTTC.

This chain links TRBV7-2 with TRBJ2-1, with 7 bases aligning to TRBD2. V was pared by 5 bases and J by 13 bases, with 20 bases of the junction left unmatched. Germline V gene sequence: CDR1 SGHTA, CDR2 FQGNSA. The CDR3 extends over 16 amino acids. The CDR3 DNA is TGTGCCAGCAGCCCAACTGGGAGGGCTCAGTGGGGGACCCAGTTCTTC. Translated: CASSPTGRAQWGTQFF.

This clonotype appeared a single time. The chain links TRBV28 to TRBJ2-5; 10 bases fit TRBD1. The J call is uncertain, as TRBJ2-7 better fits the DNA end. The CDR3 totals 15 residues. Germline loops: CDR1 MDHEN, CDR2 SYDVKM. The CDR3 DNA is TGTGCCAGCAACAACCTAGGGACAGGGGTGGGCGAGCAGTACTTC. This codes for CASNNLGTGVGEQYF.

The chain has TRBV20-1 and TRBJ2-3; no clear D gene. Trimming left V 3 bases short and J 4 bases short, with 26 bases between. The CDR3 is 18 amino acids. Germline V gene data show CDR1 as DFQATT and CDR2 as SNEGSKA (reference sequence). DNA of the CDR3: TGCAGTGCTAGGAAGGGTCGCGGCCCAGGTGGAAAGTCAGATACGCAGTATTTT. This translates into CSARKGRGPGGKSDTQYF.

In its sample, this clonotype was seen a few times. For the CDR3, the DNA is TGTGCCTGGAGTAACTGGCGGCAGGGGGTAGCCAAAAACATTCAGTACTTC. It encodes CAWSNWRQGVAKNIQYF. This chain connects TRBV30 to TRBJ2-4, with 7 bases that match TRBD1. The CDR3 covers 17 residues. The germline V gene encodes CDR1 GTSNPN and CDR2 SVGIG (reference sequence). Trimming at V came to 2 bases and at J to 0 bases, leaving 10 bases not matched to a gene.

For the CDR3, the DNA is TGTGCCAGCAGGATAGGGGATCAGCCCCAGCATTTT. This codes for CASRIGDQPQHF. This chain joins TRBV28 and TRBJ1-5; D is possibly TRBD1 (5 bases). The CDR3 has 12 residues. V lost 6 bases, J lost 5 bases, and 8 bases lay in between. Germline-derived CDR1 and CDR2 are MDHEN and SYDVKM.